Listed below are T cell receptor beta chains from one sample, sequenced in a study of graft-versus-host responses after intestinal transplantation. Only in-frame clones appear in the TCRdb table, and some are missing; sequencing was by immunoSEQ multiplex PCR. This sample has over 75,000 clones, with 88% found just once. Their recognized antigens are unknown. Sequencing was performed on unstimulated CD4+ T cells sorted from spleen or lymph node cells, taken before transplant. All receptors come from a human donor who was the organ donor for an intestinal transplant. Both conserved end residues are part of each CDR3. D genes are given only for firm matches.

cdr3_aa: CSGGTAYEQYF
j_call: TRBJ2-7
v_call: TRBV20-1
d_call: -

cdr3_aa: CASRRTETQYF
j_call: TRBJ2-5
v_call: TRBV19
d_call: -

cdr3_aa: CASSPPNGGITDTQYF
j_call: TRBJ2-3
v_call: TRBV7-2
d_call: -

cdr3_aa: CASSWIRGDEKLFF
j_call: TRBJ1-4
v_call: TRBV6-5
d_call: -

cdr3_aa: CASSPRTGGGHTEAFF
j_call: TRBJ1-1
v_call: TRBV7-2
d_call: TRBD1

cdr3_aa: CASSVAAQQYF
j_call: TRBJ2-3
v_call: TRBV2
d_call: -

cdr3_aa: CASSDWAGGSPGELFF
j_call: TRBJ2-2
v_call: TRBV6-1
d_call: TRBD2

cdr3_aa: CATSGPGRPFGNTIYF
j_call: TRBJ1-3
v_call: TRBV15
d_call: -

cdr3_aa: CASSRGRSPLHF
j_call: TRBJ1-6
v_call: TRBV7-8
d_call: -

cdr3_aa: CASSYGGWDNEQFF
j_call: TRBJ2-1
v_call: TRBV6-5
d_call: -

cdr3_aa: CASSRPGSLYEQYF
j_call: TRBJ2-7
v_call: TRBV6-5
d_call: -

cdr3_aa: CASRTENTDTQYF
j_call: TRBJ2-3
v_call: TRBV27
d_call: -

cdr3_aa: CASSPSTSGRSRETQYF
j_call: TRBJ2-5
v_call: TRBV10-1
d_call: TRBD2

cdr3_aa: CASSQETLAGTDTQYF
j_call: TRBJ2-3
v_call: TRBV4-1
d_call: TRBD2

cdr3_aa: CASTFSVRGATNEKLFF
j_call: TRBJ1-4
v_call: TRBV27
d_call: -

cdr3_aa: CASSQDILGGASGYTF
j_call: TRBJ1-2
v_call: TRBV4-3
d_call: -